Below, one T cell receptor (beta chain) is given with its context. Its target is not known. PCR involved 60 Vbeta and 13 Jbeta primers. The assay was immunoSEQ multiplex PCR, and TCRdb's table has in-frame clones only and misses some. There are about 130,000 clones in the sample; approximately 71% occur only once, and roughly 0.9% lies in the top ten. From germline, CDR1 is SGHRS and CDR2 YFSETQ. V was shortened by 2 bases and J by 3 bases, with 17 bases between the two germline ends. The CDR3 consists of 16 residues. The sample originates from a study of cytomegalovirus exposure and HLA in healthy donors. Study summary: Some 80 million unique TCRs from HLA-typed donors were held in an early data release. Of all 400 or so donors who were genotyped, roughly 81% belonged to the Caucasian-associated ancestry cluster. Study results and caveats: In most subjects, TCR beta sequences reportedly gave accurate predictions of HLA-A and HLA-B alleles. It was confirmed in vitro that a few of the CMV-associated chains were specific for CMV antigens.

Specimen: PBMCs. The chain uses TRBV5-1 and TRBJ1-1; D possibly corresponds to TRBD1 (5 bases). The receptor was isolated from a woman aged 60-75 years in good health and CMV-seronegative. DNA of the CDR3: TGCGCCAGCAGCTTCTCAGGGCCCCCCTTGGACACTGAAGCTTTCTTT. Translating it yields CASSFSGPPLDTEAFF.